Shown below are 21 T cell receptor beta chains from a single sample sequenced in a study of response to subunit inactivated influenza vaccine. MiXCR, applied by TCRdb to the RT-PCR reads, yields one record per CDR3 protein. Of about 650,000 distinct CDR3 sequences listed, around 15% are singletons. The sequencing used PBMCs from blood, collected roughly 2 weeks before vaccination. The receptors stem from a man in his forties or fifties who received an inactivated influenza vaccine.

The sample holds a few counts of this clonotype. CDR3 sequence: CSARDHRLETQYF. As DNA, the CDR3 is TGCAGTGCTAGAGATCATCGACTAGAGACCCAGTACTTC. The V call is TRBV20-1, the J call TRBJ2-5; no clear D gene. The CDR3 extends over 13 amino acids. The V end was cut by 0 bases, the J end by 4 bases, with 9 bases between. The germline CDR1 and CDR2 sequences are DFQATT and SNEGSKA (reference sequence).

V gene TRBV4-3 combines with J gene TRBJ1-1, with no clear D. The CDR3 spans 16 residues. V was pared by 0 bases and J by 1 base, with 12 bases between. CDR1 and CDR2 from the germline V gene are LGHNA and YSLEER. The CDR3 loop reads CASSQDVVPQNTEAFF. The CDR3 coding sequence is TGCGCCAGCAGCCAAGATGTGGTTCCACAGAACACTGAAGCTTTCTTT.

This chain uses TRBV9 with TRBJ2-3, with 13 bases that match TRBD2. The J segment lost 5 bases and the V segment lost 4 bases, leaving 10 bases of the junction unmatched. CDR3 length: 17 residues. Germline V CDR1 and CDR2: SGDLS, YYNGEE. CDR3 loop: CASSLGTSGTLKDTQYF. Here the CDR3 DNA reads TGTGCCAGCAGCTTAGGGACTAGCGGGACGCTTAAAGATACGCAGTATTTT.

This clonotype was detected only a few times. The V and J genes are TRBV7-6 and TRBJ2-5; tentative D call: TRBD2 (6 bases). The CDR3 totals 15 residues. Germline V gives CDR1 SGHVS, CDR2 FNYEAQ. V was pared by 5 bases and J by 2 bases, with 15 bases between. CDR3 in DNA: TGTGCCAGCAGCCCGGTGGAGGGGCTACAAGAGACCCAGTACTTC. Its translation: CASSPVEGLQETQYF.

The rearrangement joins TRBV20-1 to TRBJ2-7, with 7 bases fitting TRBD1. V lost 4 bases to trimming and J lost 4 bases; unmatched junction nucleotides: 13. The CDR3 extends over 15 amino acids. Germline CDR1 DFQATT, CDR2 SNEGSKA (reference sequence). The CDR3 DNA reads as TGCAGTGCTATCACAGGGGTATCTCGGGGTTACGAGCAGTACTTC. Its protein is CSAITGVSRGYEQYF.

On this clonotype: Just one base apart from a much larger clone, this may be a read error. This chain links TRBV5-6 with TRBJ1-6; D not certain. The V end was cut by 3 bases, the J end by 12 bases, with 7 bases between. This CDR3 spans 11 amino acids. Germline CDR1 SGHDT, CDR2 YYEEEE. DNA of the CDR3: TGTGCCAGCAGCTCGGGTGGACCCCTCCACTTT. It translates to CASSSGGPLHF.

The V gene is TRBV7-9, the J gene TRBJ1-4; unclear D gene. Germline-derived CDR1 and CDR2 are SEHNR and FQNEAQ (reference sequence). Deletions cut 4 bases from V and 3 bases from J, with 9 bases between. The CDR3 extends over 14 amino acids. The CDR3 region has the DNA TGTGCCAGCAGCTGGCGGGAATCTAATGAAAAACTGTTTTTT. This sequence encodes CASSWRESNEKLFF. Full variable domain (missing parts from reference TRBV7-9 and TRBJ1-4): DTGVSQNPRHKITKRGQNVTFRCDPISEHNRLYWYRQTLGQGPEFLTYFQNEAQLEKSRLLSDRFSAERPKGSFSTLEIQRTEQGDSAMYLCASSWRESNEKLFFGSGTQLSVL.

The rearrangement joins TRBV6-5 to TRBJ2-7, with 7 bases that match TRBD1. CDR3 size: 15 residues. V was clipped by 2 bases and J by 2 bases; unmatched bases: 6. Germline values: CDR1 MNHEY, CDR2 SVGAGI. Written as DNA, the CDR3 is TGTGCCAGCAGTTACGCAAACAGGGGTACCTACGAGCAGTACTTC. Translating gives CASSYANRGTYEQYF.

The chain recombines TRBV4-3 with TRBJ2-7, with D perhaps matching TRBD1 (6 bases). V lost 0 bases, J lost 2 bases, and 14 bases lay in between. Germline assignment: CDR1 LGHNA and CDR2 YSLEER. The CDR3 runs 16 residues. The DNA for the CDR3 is TGCGCCAGCAGCCAAGAGGACAGTTCGAACCCCTACGAGCAGTACTTC. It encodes CASSQEDSSNPYEQYF.

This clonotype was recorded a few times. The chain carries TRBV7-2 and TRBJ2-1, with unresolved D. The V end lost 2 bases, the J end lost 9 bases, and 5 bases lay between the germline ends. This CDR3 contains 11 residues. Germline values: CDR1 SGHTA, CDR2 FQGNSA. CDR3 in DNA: TGTGCCAGCAGCTTAAAGAGTGAGCAGTTCTTC. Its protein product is CASSLKSEQFF.

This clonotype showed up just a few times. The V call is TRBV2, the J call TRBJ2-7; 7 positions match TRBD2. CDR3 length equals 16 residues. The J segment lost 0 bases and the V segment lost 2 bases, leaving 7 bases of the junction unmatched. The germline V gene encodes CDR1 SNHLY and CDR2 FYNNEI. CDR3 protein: CASSEYGRESSYEQYF. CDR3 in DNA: TGTGCCAGCAGTGAATATGGGCGGGAGAGCTCCTACGAGCAGTACTTC.

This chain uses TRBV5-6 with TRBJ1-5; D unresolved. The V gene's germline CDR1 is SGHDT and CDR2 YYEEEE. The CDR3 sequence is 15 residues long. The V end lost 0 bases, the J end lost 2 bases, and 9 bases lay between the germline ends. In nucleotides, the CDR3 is TGTGCCAGCAGCTTGGTCACGGGCGGCAATCAGCCCCAGCATTTT. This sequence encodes CASSLVTGGNQPQHF.

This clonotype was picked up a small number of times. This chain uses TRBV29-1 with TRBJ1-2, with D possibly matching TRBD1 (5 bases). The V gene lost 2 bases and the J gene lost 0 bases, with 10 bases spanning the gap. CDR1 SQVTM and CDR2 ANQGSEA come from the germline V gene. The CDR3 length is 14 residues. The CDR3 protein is CSVEFSGANYGYTF. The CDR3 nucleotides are TGCAGCGTTGAATTCTCGGGGGCTAACTATGGCTACACCTTC.

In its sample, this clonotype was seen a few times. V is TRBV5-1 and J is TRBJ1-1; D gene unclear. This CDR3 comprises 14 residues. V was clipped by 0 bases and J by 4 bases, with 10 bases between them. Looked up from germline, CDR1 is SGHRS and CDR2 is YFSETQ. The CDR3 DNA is TGCGCCAGCAGCTTGGATGAAGGGAGCACTGAAGCTTTCTTT. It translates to CASSLDEGSTEAFF.

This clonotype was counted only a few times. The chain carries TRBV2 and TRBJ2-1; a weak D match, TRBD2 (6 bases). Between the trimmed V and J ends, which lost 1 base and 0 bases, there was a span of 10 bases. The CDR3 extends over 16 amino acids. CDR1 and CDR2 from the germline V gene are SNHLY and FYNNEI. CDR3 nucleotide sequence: TGTGCCAGCAGTGAAGACCGGGGGAGCTCCTACAATGAGCAGTTCTTC. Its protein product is CASSEDRGSSYNEQFF.

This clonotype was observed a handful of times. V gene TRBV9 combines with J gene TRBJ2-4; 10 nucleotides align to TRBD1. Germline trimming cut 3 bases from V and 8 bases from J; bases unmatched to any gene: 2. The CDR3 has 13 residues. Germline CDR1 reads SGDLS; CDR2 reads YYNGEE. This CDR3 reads CASSATGGYIQYF. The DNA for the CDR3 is TGTGCCAGCAGCGCGACAGGGGGCTACATTCAGTACTTC.

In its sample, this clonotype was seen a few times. The chain's CDR3 is CASSESASGGPNTGELFF. The CDR3 nucleotides are TGTGCCAGCAGTGAATCGGCTAGCGGGGGTCCGAACACCGGGGAGCTGTTTTTT. The chain uses TRBV25-1 and TRBJ2-2; TRBD2 matches 10 bases. Per the germline V gene, CDR1 is MGHDK and CDR2 is SYGVNS. CDR3 length: 18 residues. J gave up 0 bases and V 1 base, and 5 bases lay outside the gene matches.

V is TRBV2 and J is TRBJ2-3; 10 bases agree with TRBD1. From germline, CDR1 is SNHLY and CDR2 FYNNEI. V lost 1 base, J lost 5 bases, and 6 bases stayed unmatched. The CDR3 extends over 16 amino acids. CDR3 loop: CASSEVGTGAGDTQYF. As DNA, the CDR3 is TGTGCCAGCAGTGAAGTAGGGACAGGGGCTGGAGATACGCAGTATTTT.

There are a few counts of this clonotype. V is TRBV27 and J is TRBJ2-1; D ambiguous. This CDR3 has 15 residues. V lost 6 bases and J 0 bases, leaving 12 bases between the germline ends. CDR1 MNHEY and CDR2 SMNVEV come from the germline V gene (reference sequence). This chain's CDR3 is CASRVSWSSYNEQFF. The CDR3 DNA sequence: TGTGCCAGCAGGGTTAGTTGGAGCTCCTACAATGAGCAGTTCTTC.

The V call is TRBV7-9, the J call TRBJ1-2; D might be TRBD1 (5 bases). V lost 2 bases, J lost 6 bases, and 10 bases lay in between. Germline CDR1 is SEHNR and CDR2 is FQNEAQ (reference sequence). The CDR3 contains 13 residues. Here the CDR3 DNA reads TGTGCCAGCAGCTTAACAGGCGTCGATGGCTACACCTTC. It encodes CASSLTGVDGYTF. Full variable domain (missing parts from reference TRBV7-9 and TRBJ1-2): DTGVSQNPRHKITKRGQNVTFRCDPISEHNRLYWYRQTLGQGPEFLTYFQNEAQLEKSRLLSDRFSAERPKGSFSTLEIQRTEQGDSAMYLCASSLTGVDGYTFGSGTRLTVV.

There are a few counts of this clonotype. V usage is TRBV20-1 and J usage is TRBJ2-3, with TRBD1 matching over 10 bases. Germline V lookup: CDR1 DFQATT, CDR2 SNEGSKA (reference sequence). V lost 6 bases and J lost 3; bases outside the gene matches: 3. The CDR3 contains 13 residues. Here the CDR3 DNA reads TGCAGTGCGGGGGACAGGGGAACAGATACGCAGTATTTT. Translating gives CSAGDRGTDTQYF.